The source of this TCR beta chain is a study of OX40 agonist ivuxolimab in advanced cancers. The study, taken as a whole, reports: The study observed clonal expansion of CD4+ and CD8+ blood T cells by week 6 at 0.1 to 3.0 mg/kg. Antigen specificity of clonally expanded peripheral T cells was not established.

For this clone: Its antigen is currently unknown.

Sequencing used immunoSEQ multiplex PCR; TCRdb keeps in-frame clones, though not all of them. Of under 90,000 clones listed, 85% to 95% are singletons. This material consisted of CD4+ or CD8+ T cells sorted from blood, taken in a trial of the OX40 agonist ivuxolimab. The clonotype comes from an adult with an advanced solid tumor such as melanoma, head and neck, liver or kidney cancer.

In nucleotides, the CDR3 is TGTGCCAGTAGAGGGGCCCTCAATCAGCCCCAGCATTTT. This codes for CASRGALNQPQHF. The chain uses TRBV19 and TRBJ1-5; TRBD1 might be the D (5 bases). The CDR3 contains 13 residues. Germline V CDR1 and CDR2: LNHDA, SQIVND (reference sequence). The V end was cut by 6 bases, the J end by 3 bases, with 9 bases between.